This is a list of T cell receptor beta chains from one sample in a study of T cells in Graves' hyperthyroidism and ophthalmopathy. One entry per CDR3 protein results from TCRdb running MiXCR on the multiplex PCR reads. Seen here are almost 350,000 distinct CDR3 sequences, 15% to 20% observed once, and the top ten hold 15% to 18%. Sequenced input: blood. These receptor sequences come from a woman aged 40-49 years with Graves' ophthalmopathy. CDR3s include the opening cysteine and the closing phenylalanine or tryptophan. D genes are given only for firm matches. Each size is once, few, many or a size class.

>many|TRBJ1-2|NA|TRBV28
TGCGCCAGCAGCTTGGAAGGCACCTATGGCTACACCTTC
CASSLEGTYGYTF
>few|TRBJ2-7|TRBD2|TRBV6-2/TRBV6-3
TGTGCCAGCAGAACGGGAAGAACTAGCGGGAGTCCCTTCCCCTCCTACGAGCAGTACTTC
CASRTGRTSGSPFPSYEQYF
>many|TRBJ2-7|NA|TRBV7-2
TGTGCCAGCAGCCATGGGACGGTCACCTACGAGCAGTACTTC
CASSHGTVTYEQYF
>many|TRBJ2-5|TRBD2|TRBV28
TGTGCCAGCAGCCCTTCCCAGGCGGGAGGTGTAGAGACCCAGTACTTC
CASSPSQAGGVETQYF
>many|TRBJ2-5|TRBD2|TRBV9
TGTGCCAGCAGCGTAGGTGATAGCGGGAGGGCCGTGGAGACCCAGTACTTC
CASSVGDSGRAVETQYF
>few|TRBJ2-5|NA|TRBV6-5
TGTGCCAGCAGTTATGATCAGCAAGAGACCCAGTACTTC
CASSYDQQETQYF
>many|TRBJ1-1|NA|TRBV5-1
TGCGCCAGCAGGCGGGACGCATCTGAAGCTTTCTTT
CASRRDASEAFF
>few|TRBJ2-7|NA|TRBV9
TGTGCCAGCAGCGGCCAGGGGAGCTCCTACGAGCAGTACTTC
CASSGQGSSYEQYF
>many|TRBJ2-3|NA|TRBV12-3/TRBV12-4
TGTGCCAGCAGTTCCGGGGATACGCAGTATTTT
CASSSGDTQYF
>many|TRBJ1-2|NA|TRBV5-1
TGCGCCAGCAGCTTGGGGGCCTATGGCTACACCTTC
CASSLGAYGYTF
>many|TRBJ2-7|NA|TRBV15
TGTGCCACCAGCAGAGAAAAACCCGGGCTCGACGAGCAGTACTTC
CATSREKPGLDEQYF